This T cell receptor beta chain emerged from a study of blood T cell repertoires in COVID-19 (dated by TCRdb to between 2020 and 2021). At the level of the whole study: Samples from collaborators originated in the United States, Italy and Spain and spanned both the acute and convalescent phases of COVID-19. Deeply sampled blood TCRbeta repertoires from subjects exposed to, actively infected with, or recovered from COVID-19 were included in the dataset. The repertoires were released in a freely available public database meant as a resource for research on the immune response to SARS-CoV-2. Where HLA class I and class II types were available, the types were taken from metadata supplied by the sample provider, not from assay-based typing. The prospective study material was composed of cDNA or gDNA derived from T cells, B-cell-depleted T cells, or PBMCs. A de-identified subject ID, COVID-19 status, age in years and sex were almost always included in the sample metadata. The samples were drawn from the first 160 participants of the ongoing ImmuneRACE study and from 1,254 subjects provided by 6 global collaborators.

The immunoSEQ Assay, a bias-controlled multiplex PCR, was used to amplify TCRbeta CDR3 regions from genomic DNA. As for the authors' bioinformatics: Nucleated cell counts per sample were estimated from amplification of reference gene primers within the assay. To quantify the absolute abundance of each unique TCRbeta CDR3 rearrangement, sequence reads were collapsed and filtered. For each sample, productive Simpson clonality was calculated as the square root of Simpson's diversity index over productive rearrangements. Entries here come from immuneACCESS through TCRdb and include only in-frame sequences with V and J called. Some clones fail to appear in such tables; in the studies checked, an unresolved V gene covers under half of the shortfall, and the cause of the remainder is unknown. D and trimming were read from the DNA, whereas the V and J calls and clone size are those reported in that table. The sample table holds about 71,000 clones, of which more than 80% were seen once. The ten largest clonotypes hold roughly 2% of the sample.

General conclusions and limits of the study: The amount of clinical and demographic metadata varied by source and participant and was provided uncurated.

Sequences SGHTA (CDR1) and FQGNSA (CDR2) are obtained from the germline V gene. V was cut back by 5 bases and J by 8 bases, leaving a gap of 17 bases between them. CDR3 length: 14 amino acids, cysteine to phenylalanine. The kept DNA is CDR3 alone, 42 bases in frame from the first base. Remarks on this clone: Its binding antigen is unknown. Nothing much larger sits one base from this clone, and base qualities are not available.

The collaborating institutions used their own protocols to collect whole blood in K2EDTA tubes. For TCRbeta analysis, collaborator samples were shipped as frozen whole blood, as isolated PBMCs, or as DNA extracted from either sample type. This TCR came from a man aged 25-45 years with acute or convalescent COVID-19. Recombination joined TRBV7-2 with TRBJ2-3, with TRBD2 as a weak D call on 5 bases. Sequenced sample: peripheral blood. CDR3 protein: CASSPALGPGTQYF. In nucleotide form, the sequence is TGTGCCAGCAGCCCTGCACTAGGACCAGGTACGCAGTATTTT.